The 20 T cell receptor beta chains presented below share a single source sample, sequenced in a study of T cells in localized non-small cell lung cancer. Data came from immunoSEQ multiplex PCR; TCRdb stores just in-frame clones and leaves some out. There are around 96,000 clones in the sample; approximately 90% occur only once, and about 4% lies in the top ten. Sequenced material: PBMCs, taken before any cancer treatment. Receptors were obtained from a woman aged 40-75 years with stage II squamous cell lung carcinoma.

V usage is TRBV4-1 and J usage is TRBJ1-6; D call uncertain. V lost 4 bases and J 2 bases, leaving 12 bases between the germline ends. The CDR3 spans 16 residues. Germline lookup yields CDR1 MGHRA and CDR2 YSYEKL. CDR3 in amino acids: CASSLLRQPYNSPLHF. CDR3 DNA sequence: TGCGCCAGCAGCCTTCTCAGACAACCCTATAATTCACCCCTCCACTTT.

The chain employs TRBV5-1 and TRBJ1-4; D is uncertain. The germline gives CDR1 SGHRS, CDR2 YFSETQ. The CDR3 sequence is 16 residues long. The germline V and J ends were trimmed by 4 bases and 3 bases, with 16 bases remaining between them. The DNA for the CDR3 is TGCGCCAGCAGCCCAGGTGTCGGTCGGTCTAATGAAAAACTGTTTTTT. As protein: CASSPGVGRSNEKLFF.

To note about this clone: Other DNA sequences of this sample code for an identical CDR3. The gene calls are TRBV6-1 and TRBJ1-1, with TRBD1 identical over 7 bases. The CDR3 covers 13 residues. Germline CDR1 reads MNHNS; CDR2 reads SASEGT. V trimming: 6 bases; J trimming: 5 bases; junction bases outside the gene matches: 6. In nucleotides, the CDR3 is TGTGCCAGCAGAGACAGGGCTTTTACTGAAGCTTTCTTT. This translates into CASRDRAFTEAFF.

This sequence joins TRBV5-6 and TRBJ1-3; D is uncertain. Looked up from germline, CDR1 is SGHDT and CDR2 is YYEEEE. The CDR3 is 14 amino acids. V lost 3 bases and J 2 bases, leaving 9 bases between the germline ends. The CDR3 nucleotides read TGTGCCAGCAGCTCCTTAGGGACTGGAAACACCATATATTTT. Amino acid sequence: CASSSLGTGNTIYF.

The CDR3 here is CASSPPFRRGNTEAFF. The CDR3 DNA reads TGTGCCAGTAGTCCCCCCTTCCGACGGGGGAACACTGAAGCTTTCTTT. This chain joins TRBV19 and TRBJ1-1; D unclear. This CDR3 is built from 16 residues. V was clipped by 5 bases and J by 1 base, with 17 bases between them. Germline V gives CDR1 LNHDA, CDR2 SQIVND (reference sequence). Complete variable domain (other parts from reference TRBV19 and TRBJ1-1): DGGITQSPKYLFRKEGQNVTLSCEQNLNHDAMYWYRQDPGQGLRLIYYSQIVNDFQKGDIAEGYSVSREKKESFPLTVTSAQKNPTAFYLCASSPPFRRGNTEAFFGQGTRLTVV.

The chain is built from TRBV18 and TRBJ1-2, with 8 nucleotides matching TRBD1. The V gene end was trimmed by 1 base and the J gene end by 6 bases; junction bases not matched to a gene: 7. The CDR3 is 15 amino acids. Per the germline V gene, CDR1 is KGHSH and CDR2 is LQKENI. The CDR3: CASSPRMDRAHGYTF. The CDR3 nucleotides read TGTGCCAGCTCACCACGTATGGACAGGGCGCATGGCTACACCTTC.

The chain combines TRBV19 with TRBJ2-4, with 9 positions matching TRBD1. The V and J ends lost 3 bases and 6 bases, in that order; junction bases with no gene match: 6. The CDR3 consists of 15 residues. Germline values: CDR1 LNHDA, CDR2 SQIVND (reference sequence). CDR3 DNA sequence: TGTGCCAGTAGTATCCCCGGGACAGGGACAAACATTCAGTACTTC. Its protein is CASSIPGTGTNIQYF.

The V call is TRBV5-4, the J call TRBJ2-7; D ambiguous. This CDR3 spans 13 amino acids. Per germline, CDR1 SGHNT and CDR2 YYREEE (reference sequence). V lost 2 bases and J lost 3, with 9 bases in between. The CDR3 DNA follows: TGTGCCAGCAGCTTTGAGCCCCGCTACGAGCAGTACTTC. Translation: CASSFEPRYEQYF.

Written as DNA, the CDR3 is TGTGCCAGCAGCGTAGGGGCCTTTACAGATAACTATGGCTACACCTTC. As protein: CASSVGAFTDNYGYTF. The rearrangement links TRBV9 to TRBJ1-2; no clear D. The CDR3 extends over 16 amino acids. Germline CDR1 is SGDLS and CDR2 is YYNGEE. The V end lost 0 bases, the J end lost 1 base, and 13 bases lay between the germline ends. Based on the CDR3 plus reference TRBV9 and TRBJ1-2, the full variable domain is DSGVTQTPKHLITATGQRVTLRCSPRSGDLSVYWYQQSLDQGLQFLIQYYNGEERAKGNILERFSAQQFPDLHSELNLSSLELGDSALYFCASSVGAFTDNYGYTFGSGTRLTVV.

DNA for the CDR3: TGTGCCAGCAGCTTAGATACTCTCCAATCATCGAGCTCCTACAATGAGCAGTTCTTC. It codes for CASSLDTLQSSSSYNEQFF. The gene calls are TRBV11-2 and TRBJ2-1; D call uncertain. Germline V gene data show CDR1 as SGHAT and CDR2 as FQNNGV. Deletions cut 0 bases from V and 0 bases from J, with 18 bases between. CDR3 length: 19 amino acids.

The rearrangement joins TRBV5-1 to TRBJ1-2; D remains unclear. This CDR3 has 14 residues. Germline V gene sequence: CDR1 SGHRS, CDR2 YFSETQ. The V gene lost 0 bases and the J gene lost 0 bases, with 6 bases spanning the gap. The CDR3 region is CASSLEGPNYGYTF. CDR3 coding DNA: TGCGCCAGCAGCTTGGAGGGTCCTAACTATGGCTACACCTTC.

V usage is TRBV5-1 and J usage is TRBJ2-5, with D possibly being TRBD1 (6 bases). The V end lost 0 bases, the J end lost 7 bases, and 16 bases lay between the germline ends. CDR1 is SGHRS, CDR2 YFSETQ, per germline. The CDR3 loop spans 15 amino acids. CDR3 amino acids: CASSLAVGASGTQYF. The CDR3 region has the DNA TGCGCCAGCAGCTTGGCAGTGGGGGCGAGTGGGACCCAGTACTTC.

This clone is medium-sized (0.01 to 0.1%) within its sample. The chain joins TRBV6-1 to TRBJ1-5; D may be TRBD1 (6 bases). Germline CDR1 and CDR2: MNHNS and SASEGT. The V end was cut by 2 bases, the J end by 11 bases, with 13 bases between. The CDR3 has 13 residues. The CDR3 is CASSETGGSAQHF. The CDR3 nucleotides read TGTGCCAGCAGTGAAACGGGGGGCTCGGCCCAGCATTTT.

The chain couples TRBV6-1 to TRBJ1-5; no clear D. The length of the CDR3 is 16 residues. Germline-derived CDR1 and CDR2 are MNHNS and SASEGT. The germline V and J ends were trimmed by 2 bases and 2 bases, with 13 bases remaining between them. For the CDR3, the DNA is TGTGCCAGCAGTGAAACCCCCGGGAGGGGCAATCAGCCCCAGCATTTT. Translation gives CASSETPGRGNQPQHF.

In its sample, this clone was seen a few times. This sequence joins TRBV29-1 and TRBJ2-3; tentative D call: TRBD2 (6 bases). This CDR3 contains 11 residues. V was clipped by 8 bases and J by 8 bases, with 14 bases between them. CDR1 and CDR2 (germline): SQVTM, ANQGSEA. CDR3 protein: CSFVAARTQYF. CDR3 in DNA: TGCAGCTTTGTAGCGGCGCGTACGCAGTATTTT.

The chain couples TRBV5-1 to TRBJ2-1; TRBD2 aligns across 15 bases. Germline CDR1 SGHRS, CDR2 YFSETQ. After removal of 4 bases from V and 4 bases from J, the junction contained 3 bases not matched to a gene. The CDR3 length is 16 residues. The CDR3 here is CASSGGTSGRYNEQFF. CDR3 DNA sequence: TGCGCCAGCAGCGGAGGGACTAGCGGGAGGTACAATGAGCAGTTCTTC.

The chain uses TRBV28 and TRBJ2-5; D not certain. CDR1 and CDR2 (germline): MDHEN, SYDVKM. The CDR3 extends over 17 amino acids. V lost 3 bases, J lost 2 bases, and 19 bases lay in between. The CDR3 DNA reads TGTGCCAGCAGTTTGATATTTCCCCAGAACGCACAAGAGACCCAGTACTTC. Translation: CASSLIFPQNAQETQYF.

The rearrangement uses TRBV19 and TRBJ1-1, with TRBD1 identical over 8 bases. The CDR3 consists of 16 residues. V lost 1 base, J lost 6 bases, and 10 bases stayed unmatched. Germline V gene data show CDR1 as LNHDA and CDR2 as SQIVND (reference sequence). The CDR3 DNA reads TGTGCCAGTAGTATAGTGTTGGGGACAGGTATCGCTGAAGCTTTCTTT. The encoded protein is CASSIVLGTGIAEAFF. Complete variable domain (other parts from reference TRBV19 and TRBJ1-1): DGGITQSPKYLFRKEGQNVTLSCEQNLNHDAMYWYRQDPGQGLRLIYYSQIVNDFQKGDIAEGYSVSREKKESFPLTVTSAQKNPTAFYLCASSIVLGTGIAEAFFGQGTRLTVV.

The chain links TRBV6-5 to TRBJ1-2; the match to TRBD1 covers 9 bases. The CDR3 loop spans 15 amino acids. Germline V gives CDR1 MNHEY, CDR2 SVGAGI. The V segment lost 0 bases and the J segment 2 bases; nucleotides outside the gene matches: 1. CDR3 region: CASSYSGQGNYGYTF. For the CDR3, the DNA is TGTGCCAGCAGTTACTCGGGACAGGGAAACTATGGCTACACCTTC.

This sequence joins TRBV6-1 and TRBJ1-6, with 7 bases fitting TRBD1. This CDR3 spans 14 amino acids. V dropped 6 bases and J dropped 8; count of bases not matched to a gene: 7. CDR1 is MNHNS and CDR2 is SASEGT in the germline V gene. The DNA of the CDR3 is TGTGCCAGCAGGCCAGGGGGTCGTCATTCACCCCTCCACTTT. It specifies CASRPGGRHSPLHF.